The table lists the clone carrying this TCR beta chain with a few counts. TCRdb re-called the RT-PCR reads through MiXCR, storing one row per CDR3 protein. The sample yields more than 150,000 distinct CDR3 sequences, about 40% seen once. This record belongs to a study of patients and donors after allogeneic stem cell transplantation. The CDR3 runs to 13 residues. Trimming removed 5 bases from V and 7 bases from J, with 12 bases in between. Sequenced sample: blood, either unsorted or a sorted T cell fraction (not recorded which). V is TRBV12-3 or TRBV12-4 and J is TRBJ1-5, with a tentative D call TRBD1 (5 bases). The sequence was collected from a human donor who was either an allogeneic HSCT recipient or a stem cell or donor lymphocyte infusion donor (not recorded which). It is not recorded whose cells these are; they may come from a transplant donor. CDR3 residues: CASSVRVEQPQHF. The CDR3 nucleotides read TGTGCCAGCAGTGTCAGGGTGGAGCAGCCCCAGCATTTT.